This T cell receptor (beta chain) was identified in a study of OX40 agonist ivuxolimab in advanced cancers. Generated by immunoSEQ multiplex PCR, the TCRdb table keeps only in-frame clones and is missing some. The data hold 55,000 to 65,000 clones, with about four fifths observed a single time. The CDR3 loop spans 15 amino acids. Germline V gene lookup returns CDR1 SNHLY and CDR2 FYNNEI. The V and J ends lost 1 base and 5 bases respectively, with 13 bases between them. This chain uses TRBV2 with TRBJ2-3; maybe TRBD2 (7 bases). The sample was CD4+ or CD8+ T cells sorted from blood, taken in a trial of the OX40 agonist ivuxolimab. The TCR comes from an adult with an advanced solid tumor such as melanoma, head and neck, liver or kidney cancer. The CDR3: CASSEESGGLDTQYF. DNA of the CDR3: TGTGCCAGCAGTGAAGAATCCGGGGGGCTAGATACGCAGTATTTT.